Listed below are T cell receptor beta chains from one sample, sequenced in a study of Ad26.COV2.S vaccination and SARS-CoV-2 variants. Profiled with immunoSEQ multiplex PCR; TCRdb holds only in-frame clones, not every one. The sample yields roughly 700,000 clones, more than 80% seen once. Sequencing was performed on peripheral blood, taken in a trial of Ad26.COV2.S vaccine versus placebo. These receptors were obtained from a person aged 18-60 years who received the Ad26.COV2.S COVID-19 vaccine or a placebo. CDR3s include the opening cysteine and the closing phenylalanine or tryptophan. The D gene is left open where the match is weak. The size of a clone is reported for some rows only, either as once, few or many, or as a class for expanded clones.

abundance: .; j_gene: TRBJ2-1; v_gene: TRBV24-1; d_gene: .; CDR3aa: CATSEAGNNEQFF; CDR3nt: TGTGCCACCAGTGAGGCTGGGAATAATGAGCAGTTCTTC
abundance: .; j_gene: TRBJ2-1; v_gene: TRBV3-1/TRBV3-2; d_gene: .; CDR3aa: CASSPTRLPLYYNEQFF; CDR3nt: TGTGCCAGCAGCCCCACTCGACTCCCCCTCTACTACAATGAGCAGTTCTTC
abundance: once; j_gene: TRBJ1-5; v_gene: TRBV27; d_gene: .; CDR3aa: CASSFRGNQPQHF; CDR3nt: TGTGCCAGCAGTTTTCGGGGCAATCAGCCCCAGCATTTT
abundance: .; j_gene: TRBJ1-6; v_gene: TRBV7-9; d_gene: .; CDR3aa: CASSLGGDSNSPLHF; CDR3nt: TGTGCCAGCAGCTTAGGGGGCGACAGTAATTCACCCCTCCACTTT
abundance: .; j_gene: TRBJ2-7; v_gene: TRBV24-1; d_gene: TRBD2; CDR3aa: CATASGIVGEQYF; CDR3nt: TGTGCCACAGCTAGCGGGATAGTTGGCGAGCAGTACTTC
abundance: .; j_gene: TRBJ1-2; v_gene: TRBV2; d_gene: .; CDR3aa: CASRLTADYGYTF; CDR3nt: TGTGCCAGCAGGCTAACGGCGGACTATGGCTACACCTTC
abundance: .; j_gene: TRBJ1-4; v_gene: TRBV30; d_gene: .; CDR3aa: CAWSGRGVTGELFF; CDR3nt: TGTGCCTGGAGTGGACGGGGGGTAACGGGTGAACTGTTTTTT
abundance: .; j_gene: TRBJ1-3; v_gene: TRBV12-3/TRBV12-4; d_gene: .; CDR3aa: CASSLAPPVYF; CDR3nt: TGTGCCAGCAGTCTAGCTCCCCCCGTATATTTT
abundance: once; j_gene: TRBJ1-2; v_gene: TRBV9; d_gene: TRBD1; CDR3aa: CASSVGLGGGYNYGYTF; CDR3nt: TGTGCCAGCAGCGTTGGATTGGGAGGGGGCTATAACTATGGCTACACCTTC
abundance: .; j_gene: TRBJ2-3; v_gene: TRBV2; d_gene: .; CDR3aa: CASSEQVSPADTQYF; CDR3nt: TGTGCCAGCAGTGAACAGGTATCCCCCGCAGATACGCAGTATTTT